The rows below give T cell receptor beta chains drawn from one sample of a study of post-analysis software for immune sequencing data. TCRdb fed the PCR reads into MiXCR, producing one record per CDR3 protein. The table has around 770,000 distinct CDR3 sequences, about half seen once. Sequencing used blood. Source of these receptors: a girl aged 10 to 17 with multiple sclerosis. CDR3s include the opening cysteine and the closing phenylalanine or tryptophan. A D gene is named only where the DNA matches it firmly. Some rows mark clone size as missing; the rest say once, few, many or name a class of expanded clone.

CASSFGTQRPSEQFF	TGTGCCAGCAGTTTCGGGACCCAGCGACCGAGTGAGCAGTTCTTC	TRBV12-3/TRBV12-4	TRBJ2-1	once	-
CATSIHRTSGRGYEQYF	TGTGCCACCAGCATTCACAGGACTAGCGGGAGGGGATACGAGCAGTACTTC	TRBV15	TRBJ2-7	-	TRBD2
CASSLGTGGSMNTEAFF	TGCGCCAGCAGCTTGGGGACAGGGGGCTCCATGAACACTGAAGCTTTCTTT	TRBV5-1	TRBJ1-1	few	TRBD1
CASSSGTRRQTQYF	TGTGCCAGCAGTTCCGGGACCCGGCGGCAGACCCAGTACTTC	TRBV28	TRBJ2-5	few	-
CASSLGTGGNYGYTF	TGTGCCAGCAGCTTAGGGACAGGGGGCAACTATGGCTACACCTTC	TRBV7-3	TRBJ1-2	-	TRBD1
CASSLRRADTGNTIYF	TGTGCCAGCAGTTTAAGGAGGGCAGACACTGGAAACACCATATATTTT	TRBV12-3/TRBV12-4	TRBJ1-3	-	-
CASSLRKGTQQETQYF	TGTGCCAGCAGTTTGCGGAAGGGGACACAGCAAGAGACCCAGTACTTC	TRBV12-3/TRBV12-4	TRBJ2-5	once	-
CAWGQFTEAFF	TGTGCCTGGGGACAGTTCACTGAAGCTTTCTTT	TRBV30	TRBJ1-1	-	-
CASSFFARTESQETQYF	TGTGCCAGCAGTTTTTTTGCCCGGACGGAGAGTCAAGAGACCCAGTACTTC	TRBV12-3/TRBV12-4	TRBJ2-5	few	-
CASSLEGQGKNIQYF	TGTGCCAGCAGCTTAGAAGGGCAGGGTAAAAACATTCAGTACTTC	TRBV7-2	TRBJ2-4	few	-
CSARSDRLAVDYEQYF	TGCAGTGCTAGATCAGATAGACTAGCGGTCGATTACGAGCAGTACTTC	TRBV20-1	TRBJ2-7	few	TRBD2
CASTTGPPGNEQFF	TGTGCCAGCACCACCGGGCCCCCGGGGAATGAGCAGTTCTTC	TRBV12-3/TRBV12-4	TRBJ2-1	-	-